This T cell receptor beta chain was identified in a study of blood T cell repertoires in COVID-19. Each recovered donor of Cohort 3 presented with two negative PCRs, clearance, or symptom resolution. The CDR3 runs to 13 residues. Trimming pared 3 bases from V and 6 bases from J, leaving 11 bases between. From germline, CDR1 is MGHRA and CDR2 YSYEKL. Here immunoSEQ multiplex PCR was the method, and the copy in TCRdb shows in-frame clones only, minus some. The sample holds hundreds of thousands of clones, roughly 90% seen once. This clonotype was obtained from a man aged 55 to 70 who had recovered from COVID-19. The sample comprised PBMCs or T cells enriched from blood (not recorded which). The gene calls are TRBV4-1 and TRBJ1-1; possibly TRBD1 for D (6 bases). The CDR3 here is CASSQDWTAEAFF. The DNA of the CDR3 is TGCGCCAGCAGCCAGGATTGGACAGCTGAAGCTTTCTTT.